These 25 T cell receptor beta chains were all obtained from the same sample, sequenced in a study of neurological immune-mediated disorders. TCRdb analysed the 5' RACE reads with MiXCR anew, one entry per CDR3 protein. The data hold over 65,000 distinct CDR3 sequences, with 2.6% observed a single time. Sequenced: PBMCs. Source of these receptors: a woman aged 25 to 45 with multiple sclerosis.

There are many counts of this clonotype. This sequence joins TRBV28 and TRBJ2-7, with 7 bases that match TRBD1. Per germline, CDR1 MDHEN and CDR2 SYDVKM. V shed 2 bases, J shed 2 bases, and the junction held 6 bases outside the gene matches. This CDR3 region has 15 residues. The CDR3 DNA reads as TGTGCCAGCAGTTTAAATAGAGACAGGGCCTACGAGCAGTACTTC. Translated: CASSLNRDRAYEQYF. Drawing the rest from reference TRBV28 and TRBJ2-7, the complete variable domain is DVKVTQSSRYLVKRTGEKVFLECVQDMDHENMFWYRQDPGLGLRLIYFSYDVKMKEKGDIPEGYSVSREKKERFSLILESASTNQTSMYLCASSLNRDRAYEQYFGPGTRLTVT.

This clonotype has ten or more counts. This sequence joins TRBV6-5 and TRBJ2-7; 12 bases fit TRBD2. CDR3 length: 14 amino acids. V trimming: 5 bases; J trimming: 6 bases; junction bases outside the gene matches: 5. Germline loops: CDR1 MNHEY, CDR2 SVGAGI. The CDR3 is CASSPPGLAGEQYF. The CDR3 coding sequence is TGTGCCAGCAGTCCCCCGGGACTAGCGGGCGAGCAGTACTTC.

This clonotype was seen many times. The V and J genes are TRBV7-2 and TRBJ1-5, with D hard to call. V lost 1 base, J lost 5 bases, and 6 bases lay in between. Germline CDR1 SGHTA, CDR2 FQGNSA. The CDR3 is 13 residues long. In DNA, the CDR3 is TGTGCCAGCAGCTTAGGGATCCATCAGCCCCAGCATTTT. Translated, it gives CASSLGIHQPQHF.

There are many counts of this clonotype. This chain links TRBV7-2 with TRBJ2-7; 8 bases are shared with TRBD1. With V trimmed by 5 bases and J by 2 bases, 11 bases remained unmatched. There are 16 residues in the CDR3. Germline V CDR1 and CDR2: SGHTA, FQGNSA. The CDR3 loop reads CASSPRQGKGPYEQYF. As DNA, the CDR3 is TGTGCCAGCAGCCCCCGACAGGGGAAAGGGCCCTACGAGCAGTACTTC.

The table lists this clonotype with many counts. The chain couples TRBV29-1 to TRBJ1-1; D gene ambiguous. This CDR3 is built from 12 residues. Trimming pared 6 bases from V and 1 base from J, leaving 9 bases between. The V gene's germline CDR1 is SQVTM and CDR2 ANQGSEA. The CDR3 DNA reads TGCAGCGTCACACACCGGAACACTGAAGCTTTCTTT. It encodes CSVTHRNTEAFF.

This clonotype was seen repeatedly, ten times or more. This chain uses TRBV12-3 or TRBV12-4 with TRBJ1-1; D is undetermined. With 6 bases removed from V and 1 base from J, the gap between germline ends came to 6 bases. This CDR3 comprises 12 residues. The CDR3 coding sequence is TGTGCCAGCAGGCCAGGGAACACTGAAGCTTTCTTT. Encoded protein: CASRPGNTEAFF.

This clonotype was observed many times. V usage is TRBV20-1 and J usage is TRBJ2-5; maybe TRBD2 (6 bases). Germline CDR1 and CDR2: DFQATT and SNEGSKA (reference sequence). The germline V and J ends were trimmed by 2 bases and 2 bases, with 15 bases remaining between them. The CDR3 loop spans 15 amino acids. The CDR3 DNA is TGCAGTGCTAGAACCATGACTAGTCCTCAAGAGACCCAGTACTTC. Translation gives CSARTMTSPQETQYF.

This clonotype was seen at least ten times. V is TRBV9 and J is TRBJ1-5; a possible D gene is TRBD1 (6 bases). The CDR3 is made up of 14 amino acids. CDR1 and CDR2 (germline): SGDLS, YYNGEE. With 4 bases removed from V and 8 bases from J, the gap between germline ends came to 16 bases. The CDR3 sequence: CASSYQGIGEPQHF. The CDR3 nucleotides read TGTGCCAGCAGCTATCAGGGGATTGGGGAGCCCCAGCATTTT.

Concerning this clonotype itself: This sequence may be a read error, since a much larger clone differs from it by one base. The rearrangement uses TRBV7-9 and TRBJ1-4; D is unclear. Trimming removed 2 bases from V and 7 bases from J, with 11 bases in between. CDR3 length: 14 residues. The germline gives CDR1 SEHNR, CDR2 FQNEAQ (reference sequence). The CDR3 DNA is TGTGCCAGCAGCTTAACCGATGGAGGTGAAAAACTGTTTTTT. It encodes CASSLTDGGEKLFF.

This clonotype showed up many times. The chain carries TRBV27 and TRBJ2-1; D is undetermined. CDR1 and CDR2 from the germline V gene are MNHEY and SMNVEV (reference sequence). V lost 1 base to trimming and J lost 5 bases, with 6 bases between them. The CDR3 is 13 residues long. The CDR3 coding sequence is TGTGCCAGCAGTTTATATGAGAACAATGAGCAGTTCTTC. Its translation is CASSLYENNEQFF.

This clonotype was detected many times. This chain joins TRBV7-2 and TRBJ2-1, with D perhaps given as TRBD1 or TRBD2 (5 bases each). CDR3 length: 14 residues. Per the germline V gene, CDR1 is SGHTA and CDR2 is FQGNSA. V shed 5 bases and J shed 8 bases, with 16 bases lying between them. DNA of the CDR3: TGTGCCAGCAGCCAGACCGGCAGGGACGATGAGCAGTTCTTC. The encoded protein is CASSQTGRDDEQFF.

This clonotype was observed many times. V and J are TRBV27 and TRBJ2-5, with TRBD2 matching over 7 bases. The germline CDR1 and CDR2 sequences are MNHEY and SMNVEV (reference sequence). V dropped 3 bases and J dropped 7; count of bases not matched to a gene: 8. This CDR3 is built from 14 residues. The DNA for the CDR3 is TGTGCCAGCAGTTTGGGGCGGGGGAAAGGGACCCAGTACTTC. Translated, it gives CASSLGRGKGTQYF.

This clonotype has at least ten counts. V and J are TRBV29-1 and TRBJ2-5, with D possibly TRBD2 on 5 matching bases. With 5 bases removed from V and 7 bases from J, the gap between germline ends came to 20 bases. The germline CDR1 and CDR2 sequences are SQVTM and ANQGSEA. The CDR3 sequence is 14 residues long. DNA for the CDR3: TGCAGCGTTTCGGGAACGACCGAAAAGGGGACCCAGTACTTC. Residues: CSVSGTTEKGTQYF.

This clonotype was recorded many times. The chain is built from TRBV7-2 and TRBJ2-7, with 10 bases that match TRBD2. After removal of 5 bases from V and 4 bases from J, the junction contained 11 bases not matched to a gene. The CDR3 is 16 residues long. Germline values: CDR1 SGHTA, CDR2 FQGNSA. CDR3 nucleotide sequence: TGTGCCAGCAGCCTCAAGGGGACTAGCGTGAGATACGAGCAGTACTTC. This encodes CASSLKGTSVRYEQYF.

Comment on this clonotype: This may be a read error, as it is one base from a much larger clone. The chain links TRBV12-3 or TRBV12-4 to TRBJ1-1; TRBD1 aligns across 9 bases. The V and J ends lost 5 bases and 6 bases, in that order; junction bases with no gene match: 7. The CDR3 is 14 amino acids. DNA of the CDR3: TGTGCCAGCAGTGACCGGGACAGGGTACCTGAAGCTTTCTTT. Protein sequence: CASSDRDRVPEAFF.

This clonotype has at least ten counts. This rearrangement joins TRBV4-3 to TRBJ2-1, with a tentative D call TRBD2 (5 bases). Trimming shortened V by 2 bases and J by 13 bases, and 12 bases separated the two germline ends. The CDR3 extends over 12 amino acids. Germline CDR1 and CDR2: LGHNA and YSLEER. The CDR3 bases are TGCGCCAGCAGCCAATTCACGGGATTACAGTTCTTC. Protein product: CASSQFTGLQFF.

The table lists this clonotype with many counts. V usage is TRBV29-1 and J usage is TRBJ2-3; 10 bases are shared with TRBD2. This CDR3 contains 16 residues. CDR1 SQVTM and CDR2 ANQGSEA come from the germline V gene. J gave up 4 bases and V 1 base, and 8 bases lay outside the gene matches. DNA for the CDR3: TGCAGCGTTGAAGGGGCTAGCGGGAGTCGGGCAGATACGCAGTATTTT. This encodes CSVEGASGSRADTQYF.

The table lists this clonotype with many counts. V usage is TRBV20-1 and J usage is TRBJ2-2; 10 positions match TRBD2. The trim removed 3 bases at V and 1 base at J, leaving 8 bases unmatched. The germline CDR1 and CDR2 sequences are DFQATT and SNEGSKA (reference sequence). The CDR3 runs to 17 residues. CDR3 sequence: CSASGLAGARNTGELFF. The CDR3 DNA reads TGCAGTGCTAGTGGGCTAGCGGGAGCCAGGAACACCGGGGAGCTGTTTTTT.

There are many counts of this clonotype. The J gene is TRBJ1-5, the V gene TRBV20-1; D is possibly TRBD1 (5 bases). Germline loops: CDR1 DFQATT, CDR2 SNEGSKA (reference sequence). The CDR3 covers 19 residues. V was shortened by 0 bases and J by 4 bases, with 25 bases between the two germline ends. The CDR3 spells CSARDGGKTGSFRNQPQHF. DNA for the CDR3: TGCAGTGCTAGAGATGGTGGGAAAACAGGATCTTTTCGGAATCAGCCCCAGCATTTT.

Within the sample, this clonotype is medium-sized. The chain couples TRBV7-9 to TRBJ2-7; 15 bases match TRBD2. Germline values: CDR1 SEHNR, CDR2 FQNEAQ (reference sequence). V shed 4 bases, J shed 3 bases, and the junction held 13 bases outside the gene matches. This CDR3 is built from 19 residues. The CDR3 bases are TGTGCCAGCAGCTCCTCCGGACTAGCGGGAGGGCCATGGATCTACGAGCAGTACTTC. Its protein is CASSSSGLAGGPWIYEQYF.

This clonotype was recorded a few times. This rearrangement joins TRBV14 to TRBJ1-4; no clear D gene. CDR3 length equals 16 residues. The V and J ends lost 1 base and 1 base respectively, with 10 bases between them. Germline CDR1 and CDR2: SGHDN and FVKESK. The CDR3 region has the DNA TGTGCCAGCAGCCAAGCCGGGGTTGAAACTAATGAAAAACTGTTTTTT. It codes for CASSQAGVETNEKLFF.

This clonotype was recorded many times. The chain joins TRBV18 to TRBJ2-3; possibly TRBD1 for D (6 bases). The CDR3 spans 14 residues. Trimming removed 3 bases at V and 3 bases at J, with 10 bases between. Germline CDR1 and CDR2: KGHSH and LQKENI. CDR3 protein: CASSPGTGTDTQYF. CDR3 bases: TGTGCCAGCTCACCCGGAACAGGGACAGATACGCAGTATTTT.

This clonotype was detected ten times or more. V is TRBV20-1 and J is TRBJ2-7; no definite D call. Germline V gene sequence: CDR1 DFQATT, CDR2 SNEGSKA (reference sequence). The CDR3 extends over 15 amino acids. The V end was cut by 0 bases, the J end by 1 base, with 13 bases between. In DNA, the CDR3 is TGCAGTGCTAGAGATTGGGCTAGTGGGTCCTACGAGCAGTACTTC. It codes for CSARDWASGSYEQYF.

This clonotype was observed at least ten times. The chain carries TRBV28 and TRBJ1-1, with 9 bases identical to TRBD1. Germline values: CDR1 MDHEN, CDR2 SYDVKM. The CDR3 sequence is 15 residues long. Trimming at V came to 6 bases and at J to 6 bases, leaving 11 bases not matched to a gene. This CDR3 is CASSKGQGIVAEAFF. As DNA, the CDR3 is TGTGCCAGCAGCAAAGGACAGGGGATCGTGGCTGAAGCTTTCTTT.

This clonotype was observed at least ten times. This sequence joins TRBV25-1 and TRBJ1-1; D is unresolved. The CDR3 length is 13 residues. In germline, CDR1 is MGHDK, CDR2 SYGVNS. The ends were cut back, 5 bases at V and 5 bases at J, with 12 bases in the middle. CDR3: CASSPQWGTEAFF. The CDR3 bases are TGTGCCAGCAGTCCGCAGTGGGGTACTGAAGCTTTCTTT.